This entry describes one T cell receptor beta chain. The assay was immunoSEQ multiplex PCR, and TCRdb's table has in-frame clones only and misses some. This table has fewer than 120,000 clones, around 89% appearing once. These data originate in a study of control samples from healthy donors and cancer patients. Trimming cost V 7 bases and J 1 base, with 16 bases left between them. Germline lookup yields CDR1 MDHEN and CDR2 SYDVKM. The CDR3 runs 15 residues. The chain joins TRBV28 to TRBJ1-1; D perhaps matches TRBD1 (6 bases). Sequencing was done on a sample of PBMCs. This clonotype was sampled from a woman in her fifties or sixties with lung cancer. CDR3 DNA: TGTGCCAGCACTCTGGGGGGGGCGAGGAACACTGAAGCTTTCTTT. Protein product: CASTLGGARNTEAFF.